Listed here is a single T cell receptor (beta chain). What it binds is unknown. This entry belongs to a study of T-cell memory formation after mild COVID-19. Study as a whole: The TCR clusters were mostly specific to one donor.

Trimming pared 10 bases from V and 1 base from J, leaving 16 bases between. This CDR3 region has 14 residues. Germline CDR1 MDHEN, CDR2 SYDVKM. Study-level points and caveats: Mainly CM and EM harbored the contracting CD4+ clones; mainly EMRA harbored the CD8+ ones. Specificity for SARS-CoV-2 was not confirmed among the second-wave clones peaking on day 37.

5'RACE with constant-segment primers built TCRalpha and TCRbeta cDNA libraries with UMIs. TCRdb used MiXCR to reprocess the 5' RACE reads, holding one entry per CDR3 protein. The sample has some 100,000 distinct CDR3 sequences, 11% seen once. The chain recombines TRBV28 with TRBJ2-5; D gene unclear. Sequenced sample: PBMCs or a T cell subset sorted from them (not recorded which). The receptor's source is a man between 18 and 29 years old who had mild COVID-19 (a few samples of this study predate the infection). Cell type and time point are not known. The CDR3 bases are TGTGCCACCGGGTCTCAAGTTGGCCAAGAGACCCAGTACTTC. Protein product: CATGSQVGQETQYF.